This T cell receptor beta chain was sequenced for a study of blood T cell repertoires in COVID-19. This table comes from immunoSEQ multiplex PCR, and its TCRdb copy is limited to in-frame clones, with some not included. The sample has about 160,000 clones, 92% seen once. V was clipped by 4 bases and J by 0 bases, with 16 bases between them. CDR3 length equals 18 residues. Germline V CDR1 and CDR2: SEHNR, FQNEAQ (reference sequence). The sample comprised peripheral blood. This TCR was sampled from a young man with COVID-19, enrolled during active disease. The rearrangement joins TRBV7-9 to TRBJ2-6; tentatively, D is TRBD1 (5 bases). DNA for the CDR3: TGTGCCAGCAGCTCCCAGACAGTAATCGACTCTGGGGCCAACGTCCTGACTTTC. As protein: CASSSQTVIDSGANVLTF. Supplemented by reference TRBV7-9 and TRBJ2-6, the full variable domain reads DTGVSQNPRHKITKRGQNVTFRCDPISEHNRLYWYRQTLGQGPEFLTYFQNEAQLEKSRLLSDRFSAERPKGSFSTLEIQRTEQGDSAMYLCASSSQTVIDSGANVLTFGAGSRLTVL.